These T cell receptor beta chains were read from a single sample in a study of shared clonotypes between healthy human individuals. Only in-frame clones appear in the TCRdb table, and some are missing; sequencing was by immunoSEQ multiplex PCR. This sample has under 850,000 clones, with 80% to 95% found just once. Sequencing input: naive CD8+ T cells sorted from blood. The receptors shown here come from a man younger than 40 in good health. CDR3s include the opening cysteine and the closing phenylalanine or tryptophan.

V	J	CDR3
TRBV4-1	TRBJ2-1	CASSQSSDGSSYYNEQFF
TRBV27	TRBJ2-7	CASRPGTGWYEQYF
TRBV4-1	TRBJ2-1	CASSQDPPDLYNEGQFF
TRBV27	TRBJ2-1	CASRLGGAGYNEQFF
TRBV27	TRBJ1-2	CATSPNLGVLGSGGYTF
TRBV4-2	TRBJ2-3	CASSPRTGADTQYF
TRBV27	TRBJ2-7	CASSAEPGHPYEQYF
TRBV27	TRBJ1-2	CASSGQDLYGYTF
TRBV10-2	TRBJ2-3	CASSELDTQYF
TRBV7-6	TRBJ2-7	CASSLQERYEQYF
TRBV14	TRBJ1-1	CASSYNRGYEAFF